This is a list of T cell receptor beta chains from one sample in a study of siplizumab effects on memory and regulatory T cells. Using immunoSEQ multiplex PCR, the repertoire was profiled, and TCRdb retains in-frame clones only, with some absent. The table lists about 99,000 clones, 93% of them singletons. Material: Tregs sorted from blood. These receptor sequences come from a human donor in good health. Both conserved end residues are part of each CDR3. Each record gives: clone size, D gene, V gene, J gene, CDR3 DNA, CDR3 protein. The D gene is left open where the match is weak. Some rows mark clone size as missing; the rest say once, few, many or name a class of expanded clone.

>.|.|TRBV9|TRBJ1-2
TGTGCCAGCAGCGTAGGAGGGGTAGGGCCCTATGGCTACACCTTC
CASSVGGVGPYGYTF
>.|.|TRBV7-8|TRBJ2-3
TGTGCCAGCAGCTTAGTAGCGTACACAGATACGCAGTATTTT
CASSLVAYTDTQYF
>.|TRBD2|TRBV4-2|TRBJ2-5
TGTGCCAGCAGCCAAGATGGGAGTAGCGGGAGCGCCGGGTACTTC
CASSQDGSSGSAGYF
>.|.|TRBV10-1|TRBJ2-1
TGCGCCAGCAGTGCGACTTGGTTCAATGAGCAGTTCTTC
CASSATWFNEQFF
>.|.|TRBV6-6|TRBJ1-2
TGTGCCAGCCGGTCGGGAGCCCATGGCTACACCTTC
CASRSGAHGYTF
>.|TRBD2|TRBV10-3|TRBJ2-1
TGTGCCATCAGGCCAGGCCCGGGACTAGCGGGGAGCTCCTACAATGAGCAGTTCTTC
CAIRPGPGLAGSSYNEQFF
>.|.|TRBV5-1|TRBJ2-2
TGCGCCAGCAGCTTGGGAGGGACAACAAAGAACGGCGGGGAGCTGTTTTTT
CASSLGGTTKNGGELFF
>.|.|TRBV10-3|TRBJ2-1
TGTGCCATCAGTGAGTTCTACCCTAGGGGTCGCGATGAGCAGTTCTTC
CAISEFYPRGRDEQFF
>.|.|TRBV5-1|TRBJ2-3
TGCGCCAGCAGCCCGAACAGTCAGGGTTGGGATACGCAGTATTTT
CASSPNSQGWDTQYF
>.|TRBD2|TRBV11-2|TRBJ2-3
TGTGCCAGCAGCTTCCGACTAGCGGGACTCACAGATACGCAGTATTTT
CASSFRLAGLTDTQYF
>.|.|TRBV2|TRBJ1-2
TGTGCCACCACGGACGGAACAGTTAACTATGGCTACACCTTC
CATTDGTVNYGYTF
>once|.|TRBV19|TRBJ2-7
TGTGCCAGTAGTGGGCAGCACTCCTACGAGCAGTACTTC
CASSGQHSYEQYF
>.|TRBD1|TRBV4-1|TRBJ1-1
TGCGCCAGCAGCCACTCCCTGGACAGGGCGAACACTGAAGCTTTCTTT
CASSHSLDRANTEAFF
>.|TRBD1|TRBV7-9|TRBJ2-7
TGTGCCAGCAGCTACCCCGGGACAGGTGTCAACGAGCAGTACTTC
CASSYPGTGVNEQYF
>.|.|TRBV28|TRBJ1-6
TGTGCCAGCAGTTTAGGACCGTCACCCCTCCACTTT
CASSLGPSPLHF
>.|TRBD1|TRBV11-2|TRBJ2-5
TGTGCCAGCAGCACCCTGACAGGGCAAGAGACCCAGTACTTC
CASSTLTGQETQYF
>.|.|TRBV19|TRBJ2-1
TGTGCCAGTACACTAAGGGCAGGAGGCAATGAGCAGTTCTTC
CASTLRAGGNEQFF
>.|TRBD1|TRBV5-5|TRBJ1-2
TGTGCCAGCTGGACAGGGGGCGAGTACTATGGCTACACCTTC
CASWTGGEYYGYTF
>.|TRBD2|TRBV7-7|TRBJ2-5
TGTGCTAGCAGCTTAGCGACTAGCGGCCAAGAGACCCAGTACTTC
CASSLATSGQETQYF
>once|TRBD1|TRBV18|TRBJ1-4
TGTGCCAGCTCCTCAGGGGGGCTTGGTAATGAAAAACTGTTTTTT
CASSSGGLGNEKLFF
>.|.|TRBV5-6|TRBJ2-1
TGTGCCAGCAGCGATTACACGGGGCCCCGTGATAATGAGCAGTTCTTC
CASSDYTGPRDNEQFF
>few|.|TRBV7-2|TRBJ2-2
TGTGCCAGCAGCCCGCCGGGCACCGGGGAGCTGTTTTTT
CASSPPGTGELFF
>.|TRBD1|TRBV12-5|TRBJ2-2
TGTGCTAGGGGGACAGGGGTCGGCGGGGAGCTGTTTTTT
CARGTGVGGELFF
>.|.|TRBV2|TRBJ2-5
TGTGCCAGCAGAGACTCAGGGCACTGGAAAGAGACCCAGTACTTC
CASRDSGHWKETQYF
>.|.|TRBV11-3|TRBJ1-6
TGTGCCAGCAGCGCAGGAGGGAGTCCGGGGTCACCCCTCCACTTT
CASSAGGSPGSPLHF
>.|.|TRBV5-1|TRBJ1-2
TGCGCCAGCAGCTTGGCGCAGGGGCTCGTCTTGAGCTACACCTTC
CASSLAQGLVLSYTF
>few|.|TRBV5-5|TRBJ1-5
TGTGCCAGCAGCCCTTCGTCGGGACAGCCCCAGCATTTT
CASSPSSGQPQHF
>.|.|TRBV6-5|TRBJ1-4
TGTGCCAGCAGAGCCGCAGGCGAAAAACTGTTTTTT
CASRAAGEKLFF
>.|TRBD2|TRBV14|TRBJ2-1
TGTGCCAGCAGCGGAACTAGCGGGGGTAACAATGAGCAGTTCTTC
CASSGTSGGNNEQFF
>.|.|TRBV7-9|TRBJ2-5
TGTGCCAGCAGCTTCAACAGAGAGACCCAGTACTTC
CASSFNRETQYF
>.|TRBD1|TRBV30|TRBJ1-2
TGTGCCGGACCGGGACAGGGTATCTATGGCTACACCTTC
CAGPGQGIYGYTF
>.|.|TRBV19|TRBJ2-5
TGTGCCAGTAGCCGCGGAGGGACGGAGACCCAGTACTTC
CASSRGGTETQYF
>.|TRBD2|TRBV5-8|TRBJ2-1
TGTGCCAGCAGCTTGGCCCTTTTACTAGCGGGGGGGTCCAATGAGCAGTTCTTC
CASSLALLLAGGSNEQFF
>.|.|TRBV20-1|TRBJ2-3
TGCAGTGCTGGAGGCACAGATACGCAGTATTTT
CSAGGTDTQYF
>.|.|TRBV30|TRBJ2-2
TGTGCCTGGAGCCGGGGCGGGGAGCTGTTTTTT
CAWSRGGELFF
>.|.|TRBV18|TRBJ1-3
TGTGCCAGCTCACCCCTGCTCAACACCATATATTTT
CASSPLLNTIYF
>.|TRBD1|TRBV27|TRBJ2-7
TGTGCCAGCAGTTCATGGGGGACAGGGATCGAGCAGTACTTC
CASSSWGTGIEQYF
>.|TRBD2|TRBV7-2|TRBJ2-5
TGTGCCAGCAGCCCCCGTCCCGGGACTAGCGGGGGGGCCCGCGAGACCCAGTACTTC
CASSPRPGTSGGARETQYF
>.|TRBD2|TRBV6-5|TRBJ2-1
TGTGCCAGCAGTTACAGACTAGCAAATGAGCAGTTCTTC
CASSYRLANEQFF
>.|TRBD1|TRBV9|TRBJ2-2
TGTGCCAGCAGCGCACAGGGGGCGCGGACCGGGGAGCTGTTTTTT
CASSAQGARTGELFF
>.|TRBD2|TRBV10-3|TRBJ2-7
TGTGCCACAGGACTAGCGGGAGGGTATGAGCAGTACTTC
CATGLAGGYEQYF
>.|.|TRBV28|TRBJ2-7
TGTGCCAGCAGCCCCGGAGGGGCAAAGGATTACGAGCAGTACTTC
CASSPGGAKDYEQYF
>.|.|TRBV9|TRBJ1-6
TGTGCCAGCAGTGGGCAGGGGTCACCCCTCCACTTT
CASSGQGSPLHF
>.|.|TRBV5-1|TRBJ1-1
TGCGCCAGCAGCTTGGTCGTAGCCGGGAACACTGAAGCTTTCTTT
CASSLVVAGNTEAFF
>.|.|TRBV29-1|TRBJ1-2
TGCAGCGTTGAAGATCGGTTCGGGGGAGGCTACACCTTC
CSVEDRFGGGYTF
>.|TRBD1|TRBV5-4|TRBJ2-1
TGTGCCAGCAGCCTTCCCGGGACAGGCTACAATGAGCAGTTCTTC
CASSLPGTGYNEQFF
>.|TRBD1|TRBV5-1|TRBJ1-1
TGCGCCAGCACTCTTGACGGACAGGGTAACACTGAAGCTTTCTTT
CASTLDGQGNTEAFF
>.|.|TRBV4-1|TRBJ2-7
TGCGCCAGCAGGACGGTGGACAGCTTCCTCTACGAGCAGTACTTC
CASRTVDSFLYEQYF
>.|.|TRBV5-6|TRBJ2-1
TGTGCCAGCAGCTTGGGATTGTTGGGCTTCAATGAGCAGTTCTTC
CASSLGLLGFNEQFF
>.|TRBD2|TRBV7-9|TRBJ2-7
TGTGCCAGCGGTTTGGGACTAGCGGGAGAGAGGGAGCAGTACTTC
CASGLGLAGEREQYF
>.|.|TRBV18|TRBJ2-3
TGTGCCAGCTCCCGGGGACCACTCACAGATACGCAGTATTTT
CASSRGPLTDTQYF
>.|.|TRBV5-1|TRBJ2-1
TGCGCCAGCAGCAGGACCTACAATGAGCAGTTCTTC
CASSRTYNEQFF
>.|.|TRBV5-5|TRBJ2-3
TGTGCCAGCAGCCTTGCGGCAGATACGCAGTATTTT
CASSLAADTQYF
>.|TRBD2|TRBV7-9|TRBJ2-7
TGTGCCAGCAGCTTTGGGCTAGCGGGGCCCTACGAGCAGTACTTC
CASSFGLAGPYEQYF